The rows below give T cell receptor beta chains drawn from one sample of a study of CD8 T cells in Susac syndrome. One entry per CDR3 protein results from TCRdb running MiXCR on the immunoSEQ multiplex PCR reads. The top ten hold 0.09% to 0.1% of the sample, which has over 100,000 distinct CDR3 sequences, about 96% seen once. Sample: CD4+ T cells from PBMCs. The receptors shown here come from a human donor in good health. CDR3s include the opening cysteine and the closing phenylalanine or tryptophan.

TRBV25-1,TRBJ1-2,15,CASSVGGRVPGGYTF
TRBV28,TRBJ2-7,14,CASSLGGSLNEQYF
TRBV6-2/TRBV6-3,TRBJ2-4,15,CASSYLGPAKNIQYF
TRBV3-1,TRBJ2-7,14,CASSRGLAPGEQYF
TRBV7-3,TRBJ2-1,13,CASSFVTYNEQFF
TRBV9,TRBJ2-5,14,CASSVLGASETQYF
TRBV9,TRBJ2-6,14,CASSLASGANVLTF
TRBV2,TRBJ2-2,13,CASLESNTGELFF
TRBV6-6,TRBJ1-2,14,CASSWDKPLDGYTF
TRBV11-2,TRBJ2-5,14,CASTPLNGEETQYF
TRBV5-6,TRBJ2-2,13,CASSTIYTGELFF
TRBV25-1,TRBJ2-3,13,CASSEFGADTQYF
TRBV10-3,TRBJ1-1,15,CAIRAGQAENTEAFF
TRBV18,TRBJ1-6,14,CASSPGQGNSPLHF
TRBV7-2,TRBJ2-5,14,CASSGVLVSETQYF
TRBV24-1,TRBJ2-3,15,CATSDGVLSTDTQYF
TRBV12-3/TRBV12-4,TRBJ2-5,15,CASSWHAGPTETQYF
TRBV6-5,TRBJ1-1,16,CASSYTGQMLNTEAFF
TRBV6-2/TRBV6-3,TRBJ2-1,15,CASRRLAGGPHSQFF
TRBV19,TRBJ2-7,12,CASGGENYEQYF
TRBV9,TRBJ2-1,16,CASSVAGLAGGGEQFF
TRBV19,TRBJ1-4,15,CASSIGQAYNEKLFF
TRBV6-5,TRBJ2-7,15,CASSYRAGGPGEQYF
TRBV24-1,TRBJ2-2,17,CATSDLSGGVAPGELFF
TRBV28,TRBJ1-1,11,CASSTPVEAFF
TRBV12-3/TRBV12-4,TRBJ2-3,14,CASRRTGLQDTQYF
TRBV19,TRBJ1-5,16,CASKAQGALSGQPQHF
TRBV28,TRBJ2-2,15,CASSLPLGNTGELFF
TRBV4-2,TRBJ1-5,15,CASSQGTASNQPQHF
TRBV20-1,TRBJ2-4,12,CSASPGKNIQYF
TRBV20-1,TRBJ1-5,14,CSARGSGMNQPQHF
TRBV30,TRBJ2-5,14,CAWSSGHFTETQYF
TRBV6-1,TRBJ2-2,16,CASSEWAGVNTGELFF
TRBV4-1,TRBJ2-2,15,CASSQETALTGELFF
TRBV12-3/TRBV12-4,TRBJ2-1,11,CASSFDKVAFF
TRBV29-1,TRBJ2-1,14,CSVKDRGGYNEQFF
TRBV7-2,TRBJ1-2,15,CASSFGQGLEYGYTF
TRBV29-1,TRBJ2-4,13,CSVAVGPRNIQYF